Following are 25 T cell receptor beta chains from one sample sequenced in a study of blood T cells in healthy people across ages (dated by TCRdb to 2014 to 2015). Library preparation employed 5' RACE. The listed sequencing device is Illumina HiSeq 2500. A second PCR of about 6 to 12 cycles was run with a J-beta primer mix and a sample-barcoded 5' primer. TCRdb applied fastp at Q25 and MiXCR to the public reads, then kept only in-frame beta chains. Rows merge per CDR3 protein into single entries with the most common DNA and genes. This sample is represented by about 1.5 million distinct CDR3 sequences; around 40% of them were singletons. The ten top clones hold under 5% of the sample. The sequencing input was blood. These TCRs come from a woman aged 18 to 35 in good health.

The chain joins TRBV6-2 or TRBV6-3 to TRBJ2-7; the D call may be TRBD1 or TRBD2 (5 bases each). V was pared by 7 bases and J by 3 bases, with 16 bases between. Germline-derived CDR1 and CDR2 are MNHEY and SVGEGT. This CDR3 has 14 amino acids. CDR3 amino acids: CASNLPGTYYEQYF. The CDR3 bases are TGTGCCAGCAACCTCCCCGGGACCTACTACGAGCAGTACTTC.

The chain carries TRBV28 and TRBJ2-5, with no clear D. Germline CDR1 MDHEN, CDR2 SYDVKM. Trimming stripped 3 bases from V and 1 base from J, with 9 bases between. This CDR3 comprises 14 residues. The CDR3 nucleotides read TGTGCCAGCAGTTTCGACATTTTCCAAGAGACCCAGTACTTC. It encodes CASSFDIFQETQYF.

The chain carries TRBV12-3 or TRBV12-4 and TRBJ2-6, with D maybe TRBD1 (6 bases). Between the trimmed V and J ends, which lost 2 bases and 3 bases, there was a span of 17 bases. The CDR3 contains 18 residues. The CDR3 bases are TGTGCCAGCAGTTTAAGGGGGTTGTTGAGGGATGGGGCCAACGTCCTGACTTTC. It is translated as CASSLRGLLRDGANVLTF.

The rearrangement joins TRBV7-6 to TRBJ1-3; no clear D. Germline V lookup: CDR1 SGHVS, CDR2 FNYEAQ. The CDR3 contains 17 residues. Trimming stripped 1 base from V and 2 bases from J, with 15 bases between. The chain's CDR3 is CASSLEADVLAGNTIYF. The CDR3 DNA follows: TGTGCCAGCAGCTTAGAGGCCGACGTGCTGGCTGGAAACACCATATATTTT.

The gene calls are TRBV27 and TRBJ2-7, with D possibly matching TRBD2 (5 bases). V gave up 7 bases and J gave up 0 bases, with 13 bases separating them. Germline V gene sequence: CDR1 MNHEY, CDR2 SMNVEV (reference sequence). This CDR3 comprises 14 residues. Here the CDR3 reads CASTSGVPSYEQYF. DNA of the CDR3: TGTGCCAGCACCTCCGGGGTGCCCTCCTACGAGCAGTACTTC.

This clonotype was seen just once. The gene calls are TRBV20-1 and TRBJ1-4, with D hard to call. Deletions cut 6 bases from V and 7 bases from J, with 15 bases between. Germline CDR1 DFQATT, CDR2 SNEGSKA (reference sequence). The CDR3 extends over 13 amino acids. CDR3 sequence reads: CSAPTPGGEKLFF. CDR3 sequence (DNA): TGCAGTGCCCCGACCCCCGGCGGTGAAAAACTGTTTTTT.

Only a few counts were recorded for this clonotype. The chain uses TRBV29-1 and TRBJ2-3, with 8 bases identical to TRBD1. V trimming: 4 bases; J trimming: 5 bases; junction bases outside the gene matches: 8. CDR3 size: 14 residues. Germline loops: CDR1 SQVTM, CDR2 ANQGSEA. For the CDR3, the DNA is TGCAGCGTTGGGGGGACAGGTAAAGGAGATACGCAGTATTTT. As protein: CSVGGTGKGDTQYF.

This clonotype came up once. This sequence joins TRBV20-1 and TRBJ2-7; the match to TRBD2 covers 12 bases. V shed 6 bases, J shed 6 bases, and the junction held 15 bases outside the gene matches. The CDR3 sequence is 16 residues long. CDR1 and CDR2 from the germline V gene are DFQATT and SNEGSKA (reference sequence). The DNA for the CDR3 is TGCAGTGCCCCAAAAGGACTAGCGGGATCGTGGGCCGAGCAGTACTTC. This codes for CSAPKGLAGSWAEQYF.

The chain carries TRBV7-9 and TRBJ2-7; D tentatively reads TRBD1 or TRBD2 (5 bases each). Germline V gene sequence: CDR1 SEHNR, CDR2 FQNEAQ (reference sequence). V was shortened by 0 bases and J by 3 bases, with 15 bases between the two germline ends. The CDR3 covers 16 residues. Here the CDR3 reads CASSLALVRGDYEQYF. CDR3 DNA sequence: TGTGCCAGCAGCTTAGCGCTTGTCAGAGGGGACTACGAGCAGTACTTC.

This chain connects TRBV12-3 or TRBV12-4 to TRBJ1-5; D is uncertain. The CDR3 contains 17 residues. V dropped 5 bases and J dropped 0 bases, with 17 bases sitting between them. CDR3 coding DNA: TGTGCCAGCAGTCCCGGTAGGAGAAAGTATAGCAATCAGCCCCAGCATTTT. This sequence encodes CASSPGRRKYSNQPQHF.

The chain carries TRBV6-5 and TRBJ2-5; tentatively, D is TRBD1 or TRBD2 (5 bases each). Germline V gene sequence: CDR1 MNHEY, CDR2 SVGAGI. The CDR3 runs to 13 residues. V gave up 0 bases and J gave up 6 bases, with 8 bases separating them. The CDR3 nucleotides read TGTGCCAGCAGTTACTCGGGGGATCAGACCCAGTACTTC. Encoded protein: CASSYSGDQTQYF.

This chain uses TRBV20-1 with TRBJ2-7, with 13 bases matching TRBD2. The CDR3 totals 15 residues. Germline-derived CDR1 and CDR2 are DFQATT and SNEGSKA (reference sequence). Trimming at V came to 6 bases and at J to 7 bases, leaving 12 bases not matched to a gene. CDR3: CSATSGRGPYNEQYF. CDR3 nucleotide sequence: TGCAGTGCAACTAGCGGGAGGGGACCCTACAATGAGCAGTACTTC.

The rearrangement joins TRBV20-1 to TRBJ1-1; D call uncertain. The germline V gene encodes CDR1 DFQATT and CDR2 SNEGSKA (reference sequence). The CDR3 runs 13 residues. CDR3 sequence (DNA): TGCAGCGCGATAAGGTGGGTGGACACTGAAGCTTTCTTT. This gives the protein CSAIRWVDTEAFF.

This chain links TRBV20-1 with TRBJ2-4; 8 bases align to TRBD2. The J call may be in error: the DNA end matches TRBJ2-7 better. CDR1 and CDR2 from the germline V gene are DFQATT and SNEGSKA (reference sequence). The CDR3 extends over 14 amino acids. CDR3 DNA: TGCAGTGGCAACGCTGCCGGGACTAGCTACGAGCAGTACTTC. It specifies CSGNAAGTSYEQYF.

Notes on this clonotype: Germline and junction disagree at one end, which may indicate a read error. This chain links TRBV11-2 with TRBJ2-2; TRBD1 might be the D (5 bases). Germline CDR1 SGHAT, CDR2 FQNNGV. This CDR3 has 15 amino acids. CDR3 loop: CTSSFRQKGTGELFF. The CDR3 bases are TGTACCAGCAGCTTCCGACAGAAAGGCACCGGGGAGCTGTTTTTT.

This clonotype was recorded at least ten times. V and J are TRBV18 and TRBJ1-1; no reliable D call. V dropped 3 bases and J dropped 0 bases, with 5 bases sitting between them. Germline-derived CDR1 and CDR2 are KGHSH and LQKENI. The CDR3 runs 13 residues. The CDR3 protein is CASSPQVNTEAFF. CDR3 in DNA: TGTGCCAGCTCACCGCAGGTGAACACTGAAGCTTTCTTT.

This chain uses TRBV5-1 with TRBJ2-7; D gene ambiguous. The V end lost 0 bases, the J end lost 3 bases, and 7 bases lay between the germline ends. This CDR3 region has 13 residues. Per the germline V gene, CDR1 is SGHRS and CDR2 is YFSETQ. This CDR3 reads CASSLDSLYEQYF. DNA for the CDR3: TGCGCCAGCAGCTTGGACAGCCTCTACGAGCAGTACTTC.

V usage is TRBV12-3 or TRBV12-4 and J usage is TRBJ2-7; D perhaps matches TRBD2 (5 bases). V shed 8 bases and J shed 3 bases, with 11 bases lying between them. This CDR3 region has 12 residues. In DNA, the CDR3 is TGTGCCAGCGGGAGAATAAACTACGAGCAGTACTTC. It translates to CASGRINYEQYF.

For this clonotype: The junction departs from the called germline gene at one end, perhaps through a read error. The chain carries TRBV18 and TRBJ1-1; perhaps TRBD1 as D (5 bases). Germline CDR1 is KGHSH and CDR2 is LQKENI. The CDR3 runs 13 residues. The CDR3 region is CVSSSTRGTEAFF. The DNA of the CDR3 is TGTGTCAGCTCATCCACAAGGGGCACTGAAGCTTTCTTT.

The chain carries TRBV15 and TRBJ2-7, with TRBD1 as a possible D gene (6 bases). Per the germline V gene, CDR1 is LNHNV and CDR2 is YYDKDF (reference sequence). The germline V and J ends were trimmed by 0 bases and 3 bases, with 12 bases remaining between them. The CDR3 totals 15 residues. The CDR3 region has the DNA TGTGCCACCAGCAGAGAGCCGCAGGGGATCTACGAGCAGTACTTC. Protein product: CATSREPQGIYEQYF.

This chain links TRBV29-1 with TRBJ2-5, with 10 bases matching TRBD2. The J call is uncertain, as TRBJ2-7 better fits the DNA end. This CDR3 spans 17 amino acids. Per the germline V gene, CDR1 is SQVTM and CDR2 is ANQGSEA. The CDR3 loop reads CSVVGLAGALKSCEQYF. The CDR3 DNA sequence: TGCAGCGTTGTTGGGCTAGCGGGAGCTTTGAAAAGTTGCGAGCAGTACTTC.

The V gene is TRBV7-2, the J gene TRBJ1-4; the D gene is possibly TRBD1 (5 bases). The CDR3 has 16 amino acids. Germline lookup yields CDR1 SGHTA and CDR2 FQGNSA. Trimming took 4 bases from V and 4 from J, leaving 16 bases between them. CDR3 bases: TGTGCCAGCAGCTCTAACTACAGGCTATTTAATGAAAAACTGTTTTTT. Its translation is CASSSNYRLFNEKLFF.

The genes are TRBV30 and TRBJ2-5; D is possibly TRBD1 (5 bases). This CDR3 is built from 13 residues. Trimming took off 3 bases at V and 5 bases at J, with 13 bases between the two ends. Per the germline V gene, CDR1 is GTSNPN and CDR2 is SVGIG (reference sequence). The CDR3 loop is CAWRGVYLETQYF. CDR3 nucleotides: TGTGCCTGGAGAGGGGTCTATTTGGAGACCCAGTACTTC.

The V and J genes are TRBV18 and TRBJ1-5, with D maybe TRBD1 (5 bases). Germline CDR1 is KGHSH and CDR2 is LQKENI. This CDR3 has 15 residues. The V gene lost 6 bases and the J gene lost 4 bases, with 16 bases spanning the gap. CDR3 sequence reads: CASSTSGTDNQPQHF. In DNA form, the CDR3 reads TGTGCCAGCTCGACATCCGGGACGGATAATCAGCCCCAGCATTTT. Full variable domain (missing parts from reference TRBV18 and TRBJ1-5): NAGVMQNPRHLVRRRGQEARLRCSPMKGHSHVYWYRQLPEEGLKFMVYLQKENIIDESGMPKERFSAEFPKEGPSILRIQQVVRGDSAAYFCASSTSGTDNQPQHFGDGTRLSIL.

This chain uses TRBV27 with TRBJ2-4, with TRBD1 as a possible D gene (6 bases). Trimming shortened V by 5 bases and J by 0 bases, and 14 bases separated the two germline ends. There are 16 residues in the CDR3. The germline CDR1 and CDR2 sequences are MNHEY and SMNVEV (reference sequence). The CDR3 bases are TGTGCCAGCAGTGCCCGGGACATTCTAGCCAAAAACATTCAGTACTTC. Amino acids: CASSARDILAKNIQYF.